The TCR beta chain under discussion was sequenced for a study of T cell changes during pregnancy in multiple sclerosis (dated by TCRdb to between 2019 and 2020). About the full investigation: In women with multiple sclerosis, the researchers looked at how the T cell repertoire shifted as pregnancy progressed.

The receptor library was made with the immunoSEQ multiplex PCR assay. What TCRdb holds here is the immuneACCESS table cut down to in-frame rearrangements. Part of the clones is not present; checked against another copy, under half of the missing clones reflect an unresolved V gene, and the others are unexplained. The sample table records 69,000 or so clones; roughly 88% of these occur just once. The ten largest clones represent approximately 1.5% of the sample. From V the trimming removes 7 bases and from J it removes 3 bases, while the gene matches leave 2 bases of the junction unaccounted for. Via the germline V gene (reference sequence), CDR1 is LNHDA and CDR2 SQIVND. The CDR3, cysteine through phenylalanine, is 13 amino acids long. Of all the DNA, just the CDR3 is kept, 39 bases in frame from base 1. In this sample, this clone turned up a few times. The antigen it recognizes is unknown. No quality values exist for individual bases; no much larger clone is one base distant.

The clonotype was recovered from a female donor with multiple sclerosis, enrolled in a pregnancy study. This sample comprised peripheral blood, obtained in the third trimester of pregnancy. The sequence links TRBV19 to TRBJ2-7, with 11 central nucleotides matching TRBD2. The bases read TGTGCCAGTACCACTAGCGGGGGCTACGAGCAGTACTTC. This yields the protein CASTTSGGYEQYF.